This T cell receptor beta chain was recorded in a study of cytomegalovirus exposure and HLA in healthy donors. Study findings and constraints: In a later analysis, productive TCRs from donors in an Asian-associated ancestry cluster reportedly carried fewer N-insertions than the cohort mean. Rare sequences made up most TCRs, while some public TCRs were found in many donors.

Every donor was a healthy person donating bone marrow. The donors, nominally healthy at sampling, likely had unrecorded immune exposures. The trim removed 5 bases at V and 5 bases at J, leaving 20 bases unmatched. This CDR3 region has 18 residues. From germline, CDR1 is SGHDT and CDR2 YYEEEE. The PCR was carried out with 60 Vbeta primers and 13 Jbeta primers. The assay was immunoSEQ multiplex PCR, and TCRdb's table has in-frame clones only and misses some. This sample yields some 150,000 clones, of which roughly 76% are seen a single time; around 4.7% belongs to the top ten. Notes on this clone: Its matching antigen is unknown.

V is TRBV5-6 and J is TRBJ1-2; TRBD1 aligns across 8 bases. The sequence was collected from a woman aged 18-29 years in good health and CMV-seropositive. Sequencing was performed on PBMCs. CDR3 DNA sequence: TGTGCCAGCAGTTATCCAGGACAGGGCCATTACCCTTCGTATGGCTACACCTTC. Translation: CASSYPGQGHYPSYGYTF.